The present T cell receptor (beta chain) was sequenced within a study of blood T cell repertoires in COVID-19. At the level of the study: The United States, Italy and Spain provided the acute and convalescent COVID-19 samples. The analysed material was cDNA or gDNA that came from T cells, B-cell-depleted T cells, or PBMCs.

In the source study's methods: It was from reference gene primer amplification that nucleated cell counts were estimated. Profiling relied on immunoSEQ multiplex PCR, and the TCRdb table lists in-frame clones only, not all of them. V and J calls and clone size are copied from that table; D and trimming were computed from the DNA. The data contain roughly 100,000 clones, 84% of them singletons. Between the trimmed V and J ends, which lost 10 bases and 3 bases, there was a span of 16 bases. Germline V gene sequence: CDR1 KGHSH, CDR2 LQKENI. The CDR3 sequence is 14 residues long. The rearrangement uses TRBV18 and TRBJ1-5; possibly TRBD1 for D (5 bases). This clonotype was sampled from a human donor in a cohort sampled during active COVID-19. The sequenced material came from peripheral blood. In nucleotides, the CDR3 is TGTGCCACGCGGGGAGGGGTAAACAATCAGCCCCAGCATTTT. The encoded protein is CATRGGVNNQPQHF.